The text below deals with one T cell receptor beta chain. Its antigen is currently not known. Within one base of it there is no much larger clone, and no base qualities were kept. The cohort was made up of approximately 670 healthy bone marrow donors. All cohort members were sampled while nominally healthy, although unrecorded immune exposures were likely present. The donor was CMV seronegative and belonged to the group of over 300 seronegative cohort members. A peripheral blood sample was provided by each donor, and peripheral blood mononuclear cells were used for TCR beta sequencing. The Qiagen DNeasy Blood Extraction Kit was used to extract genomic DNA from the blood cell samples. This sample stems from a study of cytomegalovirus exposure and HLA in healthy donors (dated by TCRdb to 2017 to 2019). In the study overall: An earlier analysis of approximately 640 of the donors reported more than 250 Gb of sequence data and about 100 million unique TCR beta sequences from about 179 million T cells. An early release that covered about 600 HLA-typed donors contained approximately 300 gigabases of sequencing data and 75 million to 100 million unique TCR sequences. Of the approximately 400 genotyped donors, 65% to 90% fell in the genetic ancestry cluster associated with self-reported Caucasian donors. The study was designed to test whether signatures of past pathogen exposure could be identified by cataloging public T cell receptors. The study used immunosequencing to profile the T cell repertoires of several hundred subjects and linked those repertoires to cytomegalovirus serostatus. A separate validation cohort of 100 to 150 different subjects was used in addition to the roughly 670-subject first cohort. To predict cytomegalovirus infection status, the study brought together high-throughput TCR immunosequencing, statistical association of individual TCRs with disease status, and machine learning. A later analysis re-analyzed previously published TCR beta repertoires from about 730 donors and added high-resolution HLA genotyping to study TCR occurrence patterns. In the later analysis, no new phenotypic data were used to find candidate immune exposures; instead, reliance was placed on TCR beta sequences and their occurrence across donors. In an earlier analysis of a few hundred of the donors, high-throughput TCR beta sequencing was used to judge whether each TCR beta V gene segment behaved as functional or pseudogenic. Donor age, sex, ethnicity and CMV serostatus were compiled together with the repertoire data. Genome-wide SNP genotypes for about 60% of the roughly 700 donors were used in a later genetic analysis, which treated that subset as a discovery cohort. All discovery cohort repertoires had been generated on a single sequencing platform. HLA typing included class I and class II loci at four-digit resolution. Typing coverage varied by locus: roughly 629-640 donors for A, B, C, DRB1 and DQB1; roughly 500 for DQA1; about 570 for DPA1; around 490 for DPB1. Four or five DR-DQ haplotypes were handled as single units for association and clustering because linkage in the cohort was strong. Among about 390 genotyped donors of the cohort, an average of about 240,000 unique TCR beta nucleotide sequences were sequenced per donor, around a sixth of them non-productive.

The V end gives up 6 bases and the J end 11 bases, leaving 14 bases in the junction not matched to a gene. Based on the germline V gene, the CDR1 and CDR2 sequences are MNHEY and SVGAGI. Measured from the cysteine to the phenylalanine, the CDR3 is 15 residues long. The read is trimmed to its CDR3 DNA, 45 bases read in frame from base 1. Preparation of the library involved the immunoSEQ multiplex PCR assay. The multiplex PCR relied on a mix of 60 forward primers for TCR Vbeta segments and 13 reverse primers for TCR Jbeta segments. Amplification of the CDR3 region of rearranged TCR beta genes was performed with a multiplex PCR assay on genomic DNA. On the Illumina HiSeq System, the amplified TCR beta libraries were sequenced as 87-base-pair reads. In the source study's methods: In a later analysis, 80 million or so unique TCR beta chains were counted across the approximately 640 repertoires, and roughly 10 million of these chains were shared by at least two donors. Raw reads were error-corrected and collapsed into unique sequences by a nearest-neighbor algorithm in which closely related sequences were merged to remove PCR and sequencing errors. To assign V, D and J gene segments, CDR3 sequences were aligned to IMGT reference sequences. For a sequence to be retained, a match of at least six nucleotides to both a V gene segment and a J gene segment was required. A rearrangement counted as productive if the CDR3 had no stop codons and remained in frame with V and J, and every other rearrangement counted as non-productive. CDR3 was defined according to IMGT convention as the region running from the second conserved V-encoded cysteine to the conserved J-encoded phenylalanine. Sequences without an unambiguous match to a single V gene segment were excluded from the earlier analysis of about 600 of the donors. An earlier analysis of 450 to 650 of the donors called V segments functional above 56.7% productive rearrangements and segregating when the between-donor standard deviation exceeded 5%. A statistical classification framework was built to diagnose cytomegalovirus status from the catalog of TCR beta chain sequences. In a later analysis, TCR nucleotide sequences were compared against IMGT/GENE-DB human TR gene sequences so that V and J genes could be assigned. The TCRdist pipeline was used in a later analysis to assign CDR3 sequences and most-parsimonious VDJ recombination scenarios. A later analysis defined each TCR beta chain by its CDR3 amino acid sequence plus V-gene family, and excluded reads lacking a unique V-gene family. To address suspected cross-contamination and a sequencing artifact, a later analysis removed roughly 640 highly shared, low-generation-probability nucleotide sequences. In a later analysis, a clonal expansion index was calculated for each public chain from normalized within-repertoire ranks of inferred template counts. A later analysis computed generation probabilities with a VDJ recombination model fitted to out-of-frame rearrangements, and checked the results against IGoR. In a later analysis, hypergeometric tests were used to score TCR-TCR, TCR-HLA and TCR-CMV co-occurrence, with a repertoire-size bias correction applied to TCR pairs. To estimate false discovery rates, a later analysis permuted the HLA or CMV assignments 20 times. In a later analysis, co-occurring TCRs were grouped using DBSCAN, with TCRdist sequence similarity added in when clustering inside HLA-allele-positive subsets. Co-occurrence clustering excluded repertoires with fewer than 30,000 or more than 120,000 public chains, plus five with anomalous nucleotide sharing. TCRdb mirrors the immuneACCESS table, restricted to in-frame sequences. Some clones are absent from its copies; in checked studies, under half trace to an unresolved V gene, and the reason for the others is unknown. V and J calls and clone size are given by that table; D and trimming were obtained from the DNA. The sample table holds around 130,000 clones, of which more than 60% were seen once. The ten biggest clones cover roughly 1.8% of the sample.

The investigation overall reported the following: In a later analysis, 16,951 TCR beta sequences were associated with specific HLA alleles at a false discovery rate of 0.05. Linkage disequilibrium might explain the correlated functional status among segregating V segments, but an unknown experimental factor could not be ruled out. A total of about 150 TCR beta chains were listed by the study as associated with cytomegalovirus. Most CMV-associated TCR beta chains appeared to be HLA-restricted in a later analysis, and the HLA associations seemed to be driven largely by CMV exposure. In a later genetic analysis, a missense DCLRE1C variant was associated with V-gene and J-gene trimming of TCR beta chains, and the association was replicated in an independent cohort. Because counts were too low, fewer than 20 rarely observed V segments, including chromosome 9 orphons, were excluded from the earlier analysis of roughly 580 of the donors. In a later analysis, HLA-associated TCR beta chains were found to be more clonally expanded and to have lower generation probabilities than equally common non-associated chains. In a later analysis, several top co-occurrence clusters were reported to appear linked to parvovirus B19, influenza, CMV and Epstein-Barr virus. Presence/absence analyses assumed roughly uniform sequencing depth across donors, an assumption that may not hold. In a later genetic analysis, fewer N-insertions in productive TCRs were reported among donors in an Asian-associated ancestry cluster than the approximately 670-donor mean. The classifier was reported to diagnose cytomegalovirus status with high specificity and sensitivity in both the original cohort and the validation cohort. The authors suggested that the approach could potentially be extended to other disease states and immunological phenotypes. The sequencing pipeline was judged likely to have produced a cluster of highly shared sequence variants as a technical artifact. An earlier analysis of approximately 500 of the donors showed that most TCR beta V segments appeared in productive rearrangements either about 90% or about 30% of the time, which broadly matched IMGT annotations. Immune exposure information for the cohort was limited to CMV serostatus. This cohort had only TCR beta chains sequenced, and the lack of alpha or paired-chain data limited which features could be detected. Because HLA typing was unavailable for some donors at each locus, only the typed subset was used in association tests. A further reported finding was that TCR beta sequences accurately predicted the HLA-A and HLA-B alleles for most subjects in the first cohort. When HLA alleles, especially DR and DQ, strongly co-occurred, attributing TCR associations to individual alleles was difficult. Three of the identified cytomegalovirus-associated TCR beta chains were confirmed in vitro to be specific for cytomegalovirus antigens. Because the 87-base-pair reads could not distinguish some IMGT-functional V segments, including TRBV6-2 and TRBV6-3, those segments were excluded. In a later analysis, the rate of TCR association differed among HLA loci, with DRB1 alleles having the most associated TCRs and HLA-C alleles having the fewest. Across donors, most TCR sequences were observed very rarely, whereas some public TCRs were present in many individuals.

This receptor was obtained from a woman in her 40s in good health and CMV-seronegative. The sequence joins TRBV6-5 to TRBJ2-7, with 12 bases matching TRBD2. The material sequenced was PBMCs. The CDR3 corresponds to CASSSPGLAGLKEYF. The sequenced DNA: TGTGCCAGCAGCTCCCCGGGACTAGCGGGTCTCAAGGAGTACTTC.